This T cell receptor (beta chain) was profiled in a study of CD8 T cells in cerebrospinal fluid in Alzheimer's disease (dated by TCRdb to about 2020). At the level of the whole study: CSF T cell clonal expansion was assessed with two single-cell approaches: plate-based nested PCR sequencing and droplet-based sequencing. A total of 20 to 30 samples were covered by the CSF gene-expression analysis, in which Parkinson's disease patients were included. The droplet-based CSF comparison of patients and controls included roughly 10 healthy controls (roughly 11,000 cells) and roughly 10 patients with MCI or Alzheimer's disease (roughly 10,000 cells). The study examined whether cerebrospinal fluid from healthy elderly individuals and from patients with neurodegenerative disease contained clonally expanded T cells.

Frequency alone marks this clonotype as medium-sized (0.01 to 0.1%); no count is stored. It has no known antigen specificity. Receptor libraries were prepared by 10x single-cell sequencing. Profiling of CSF cells was done with 10X Genomics single-cell V(D)J and 5' gene-expression libraries. CSF single-cell TCR libraries were sequenced on an Illumina NextSeq550. The study's own analysis went as follows. V(D)J reads were aligned to the vdj-GRCh38 alts ensemble 2.0.0 reference and processed with the Cell Ranger vdj pipeline. Cell barcodes sharing the same set of productive CDR3 nucleotide sequences were defined as clonotypes. To connect clonality with transcriptional profiles, clonotype information was added to the gene-expression metadata in Seurat v3.0. Exclusion was applied to CSF cells with more than 1,800 genes, more than 7,500 UMIs or more than 10% mitochondrial reads. To identify TCRs with known antigen specificity, CDR3-beta sequences were compared against VDJdb. Clone sharing was examined by network analysis using the R package qgraph, in which only TCRs with complete alpha and beta chains were included. Once TCRdb had reprocessed the reads, it stored one entry per CDR3 protein sequence and supplied no DNA. TCRdb's processing, not the study's, gives the V and J calls here. The sample's table covers over a thousand distinct CDR3 sequences. The ten largest account for 15% to 17% of the sample.

Study-level results and caveats: The authors cautioned that detecting EBV-specific TCRs in CSF does not establish a causal link between EBV and Alzheimer's disease. Only samples with detectable clones went into the overall clonality comparison: some 11 healthy, 5 MCI, 5 AD, and 6 PD. Compared with controls, patients with MCI or Alzheimer's disease had a higher percentage of their CSF TCRs made up by the single largest clone. The EBV-specific clones were neither the most highly expanded clones nor enriched among patients. When the data were pooled, 4 of 6 Alzheimer's patients but only 1 of 10 healthy subjects had a highly expanded clone, defined as one making up at least 3% of TCRs.

None of the participants had acute infectious disease, and every participant was in good physical condition. For droplet-based sequencing, live CSF cells were sorted using a live/dead marker. To pellet immune cells, CSF obtained by lumbar puncture was centrifuged at 300g. CSF samples were inspected for red blood cells, and any blood-contaminated sample was excluded. CSF cells were cryopreserved in freezing medium, frozen overnight at -80 °C, and then stored in liquid nitrogen. CSF samples were stored for less than seven months before analysis. CDR1 and CDR2 were assigned from the germline V gene (reference sequence) as LNHDA and SQIVND. Reading from cysteine to phenylalanine, the CDR3 counts 14 amino acids. The DNA is unrecorded.

This sequence uses TRBV19 and TRBJ1-1; without DNA, the TCRdb call of TRBD1 cannot be checked. The TCR originated in a human donor in good health. Sequencing used cerebrospinal fluid. The CDR3 corresponds to CAAGGDRANTEAFF.